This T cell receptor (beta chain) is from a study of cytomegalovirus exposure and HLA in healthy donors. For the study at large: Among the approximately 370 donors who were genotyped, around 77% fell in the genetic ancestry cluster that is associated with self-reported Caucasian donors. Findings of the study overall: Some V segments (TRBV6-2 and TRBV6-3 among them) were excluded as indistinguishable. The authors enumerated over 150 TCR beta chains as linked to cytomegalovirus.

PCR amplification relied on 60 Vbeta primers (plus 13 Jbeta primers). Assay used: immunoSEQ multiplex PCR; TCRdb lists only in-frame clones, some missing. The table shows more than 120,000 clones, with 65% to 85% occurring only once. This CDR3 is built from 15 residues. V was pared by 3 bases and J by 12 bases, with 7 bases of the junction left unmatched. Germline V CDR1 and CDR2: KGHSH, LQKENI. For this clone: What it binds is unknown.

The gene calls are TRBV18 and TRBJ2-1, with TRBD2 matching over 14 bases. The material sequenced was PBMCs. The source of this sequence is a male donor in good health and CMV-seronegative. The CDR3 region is CASSPPGLAGEWQFF. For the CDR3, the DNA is TGTGCCAGCTCACCTCCGGGACTAGCGGGAGAGTGGCAGTTCTTC.